The rows below give T cell receptor beta chains drawn from one sample of a study of beta chain features in type 1 diabetes. The assay was immunoSEQ multiplex PCR, and TCRdb's table has in-frame clones only and misses some. The data show 200,000 to 250,000 clones, about 9.3% seen once. Sample: naive CD4+ T cells from blood. Receptors were obtained from a woman between 18 and 30 years old in good health. Both conserved end residues are part of each CDR3. Fields, in order: V gene, J gene, CDR3 protein.

>TRBV30|TRBJ2-1
CALAARGSSGRSEQFF
>TRBV12-5|TRBJ2-7
CASGPFIGTSNSEQYF
>TRBV19|TRBJ1-1
CASSVSGNTEAFF
>TRBV4-2|TRBJ1-2
CASSRGGDDGYTF
>TRBV5-4|TRBJ1-1
CASRPEFMNTEAFF
>TRBV11-2|TRBJ2-5
CASSLTGVEETQYF
>TRBV30|TRBJ2-7
CAWDIDSYEQYF
>TRBV27|TRBJ2-7
CASSAHLTYEQYF
>TRBV5-1|TRBJ2-2
CASSVDSASNTGELFF
>TRBV6-5|TRBJ1-2
CASSWDSLVGYTF
>TRBV19|TRBJ1-5
CASSIVHGQPQHF
>TRBV9|TRBJ1-2
CASSVEPANYGYTF
>TRBV7-9|TRBJ2-3
CASSSLGGATDTQYF
>TRBV29-1|TRBJ2-7
CSVEHRENHEQYF
>TRBV5-1|TRBJ2-2
CASSLGGHGGTGELFF
>TRBV18|TRBJ2-3
CASSPLGGADTQYF
>TRBV5-1|TRBJ2-5
CASSSTSAETQYF
>TRBV7-7|TRBJ2-1
CASSLQGPYNEQFF
>TRBV6-1|TRBJ2-5
CASTLGQPQETQYF
>TRBV7-9|TRBJ2-1
CASSQRLAGAFSYNEQFF
>TRBV25-1|TRBJ2-5
CASSEPSGGLQETQYF
>TRBV29-1|TRBJ1-1
CSGMTATEAFF
>TRBV7-8|TRBJ2-5
CASSTSGLIGETQYF
>TRBV7-9|TRBJ2-1
CASSFPTGTGHNEQFF
>TRBV30|TRBJ1-1
CAWSIPPGTEFEAFF
>TRBV19|TRBJ2-1
CASSNPLAERSSYNEQFF
>TRBV10-3|TRBJ2-7
CAISAGTSQYEQYF
>TRBV5-6|TRBJ2-1
CASSLPGLAVDNEQFF
>TRBV10-3|TRBJ2-1
CAISGEGQGSYNEQFF